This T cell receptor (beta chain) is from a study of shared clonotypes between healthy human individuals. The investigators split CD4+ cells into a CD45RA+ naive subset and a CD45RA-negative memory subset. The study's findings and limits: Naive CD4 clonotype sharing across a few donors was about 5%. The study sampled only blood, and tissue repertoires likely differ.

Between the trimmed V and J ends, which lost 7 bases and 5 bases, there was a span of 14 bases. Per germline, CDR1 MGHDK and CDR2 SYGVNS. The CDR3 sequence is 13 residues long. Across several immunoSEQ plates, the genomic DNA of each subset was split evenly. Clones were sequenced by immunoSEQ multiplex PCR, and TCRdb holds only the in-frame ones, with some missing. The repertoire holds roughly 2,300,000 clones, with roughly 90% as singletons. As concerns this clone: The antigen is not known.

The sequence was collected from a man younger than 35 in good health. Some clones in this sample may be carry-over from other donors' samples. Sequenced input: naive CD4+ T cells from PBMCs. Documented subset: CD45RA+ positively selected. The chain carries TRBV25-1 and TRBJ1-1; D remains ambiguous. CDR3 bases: TGTGCCAGCACCGAAGGCGTTAGGACTGAAGCTTTCTTT. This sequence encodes CASTEGVRTEAFF.